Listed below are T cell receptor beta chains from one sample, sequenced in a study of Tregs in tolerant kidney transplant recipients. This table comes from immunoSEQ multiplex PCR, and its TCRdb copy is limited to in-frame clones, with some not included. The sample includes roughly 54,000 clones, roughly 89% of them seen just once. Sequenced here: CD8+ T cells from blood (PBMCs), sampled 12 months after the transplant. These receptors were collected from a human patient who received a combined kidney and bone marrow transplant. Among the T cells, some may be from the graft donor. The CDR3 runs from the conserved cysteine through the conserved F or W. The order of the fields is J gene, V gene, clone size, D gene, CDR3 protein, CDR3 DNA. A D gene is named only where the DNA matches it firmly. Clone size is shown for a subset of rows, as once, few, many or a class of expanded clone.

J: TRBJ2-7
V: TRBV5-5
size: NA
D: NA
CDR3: CASSIWEGAYEQYF
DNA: TGTGCCAGCAGCATCTGGGAGGGGGCCTACGAGCAGTACTTC

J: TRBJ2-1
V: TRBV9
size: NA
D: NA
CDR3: CASSVGGLQGHEQFF
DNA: TGTGCCAGCAGCGTAGGGGGTCTCCAGGGGCATGAGCAGTTCTTC

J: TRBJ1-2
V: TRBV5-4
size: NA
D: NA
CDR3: CASSLGRVQVNSGYTF
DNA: TGTGCCAGCAGCTTGGGAAGGGTACAGGTGAACTCTGGCTACACCTTC

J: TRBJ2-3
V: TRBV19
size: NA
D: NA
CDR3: CASSLADQSTDTQYF
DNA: TGTGCCAGTAGCCTGGCGGATCAATCCACAGATACGCAGTATTTT

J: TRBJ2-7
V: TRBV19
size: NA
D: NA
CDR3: CASSVSRSAYYEQYF
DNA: TGTGCCAGTAGCGTTAGCCGGTCCGCATACTACGAGCAGTACTTC

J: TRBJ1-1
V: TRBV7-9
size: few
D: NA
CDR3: CASSLVLGGNTEAFF
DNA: TGTGCCAGCAGCTTAGTGCTGGGGGGGAACACTGAAGCTTTCTTT

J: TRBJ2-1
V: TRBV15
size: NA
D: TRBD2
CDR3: CATSGRLAGGENEQFF
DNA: TGTGCCACCAGCGGCCGCCTAGCGGGAGGGGAGAATGAGCAGTTCTTC

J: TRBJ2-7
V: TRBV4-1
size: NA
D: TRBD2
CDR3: CASSQDGRGEGEQYF
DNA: TGCGCCAGCAGCCAAGATGGTAGAGGGGAGGGCGAGCAGTACTTC

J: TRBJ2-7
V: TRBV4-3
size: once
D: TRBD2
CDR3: CASSQYIGTSGRAGYEQYF
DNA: TGCGCCAGCAGCCAATATATTGGGACTAGCGGGAGGGCCGGTTACGAGCAGTACTTC

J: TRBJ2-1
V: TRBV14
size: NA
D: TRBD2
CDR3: CASSQGASGLNEQFF
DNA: TGTGCCAGCAGCCAAGGGGCTAGCGGCCTTAATGAGCAGTTCTTC

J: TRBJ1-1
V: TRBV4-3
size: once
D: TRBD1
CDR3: CASSHILGQVEEAFF
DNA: TGCGCCAGCAGCCACATCCTAGGACAGGTGGAAGAAGCTTTCTTT

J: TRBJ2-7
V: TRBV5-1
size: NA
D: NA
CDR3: CASSLDGYTYGDEQYF
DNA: TGCGCCAGCAGCTTGGATGGGTACACCTACGGGGACGAGCAGTACTTC

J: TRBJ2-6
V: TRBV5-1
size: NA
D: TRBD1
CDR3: CASSLGDRGREGANVLTF
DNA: TGCGCCAGCAGCTTGGGGGACAGGGGGCGCGAGGGGGCCAACGTCCTGACTTTC

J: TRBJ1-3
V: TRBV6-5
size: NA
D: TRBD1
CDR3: CASKADRASGNTIYF
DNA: TGTGCCAGCAAGGCCGACAGGGCCTCTGGAAACACCATATATTTT

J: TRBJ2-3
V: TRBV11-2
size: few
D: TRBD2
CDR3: CASSSLAGDTDTQYF
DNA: TGTGCCAGCAGCTCCCTAGCGGGGGACACAGATACGCAGTATTTT

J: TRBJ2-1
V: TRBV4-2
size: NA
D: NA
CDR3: CASSQDLGGNEQFF
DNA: TGTGCCAGCAGCCAAGATCTCGGGGGCAATGAGCAGTTCTTC

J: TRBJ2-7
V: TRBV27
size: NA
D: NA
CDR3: CASSLGHEQYF
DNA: TGTGCCAGCAGTTTGGGCCACGAGCAGTACTTC

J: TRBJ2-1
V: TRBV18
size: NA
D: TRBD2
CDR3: CASSPPTSANEQFF
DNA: TGTGCCAGCTCACCACCGACTAGCGCCAATGAGCAGTTCTTC

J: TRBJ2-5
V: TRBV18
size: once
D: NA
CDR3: CASSPLMSTGETQYF
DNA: TGTGCCAGCTCACCATTGATGTCGACAGGAGAGACCCAGTACTTC

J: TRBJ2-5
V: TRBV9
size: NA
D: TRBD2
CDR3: CASSTTSAETQYF
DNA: TGTGCCAGCAGCACGACTAGCGCAGAGACCCAGTACTTC

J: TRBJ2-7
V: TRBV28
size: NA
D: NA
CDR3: CASSFWARDFEQYF
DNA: TGTGCCAGCAGTTTCTGGGCCAGGGATTTCGAGCAGTACTTC

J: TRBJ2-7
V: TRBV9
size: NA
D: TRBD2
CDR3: CASSPAGLAGTLSYEQYF
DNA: TGTGCCAGCAGCCCGGCGGGACTAGCGGGAACGCTCTCCTACGAGCAGTACTTC

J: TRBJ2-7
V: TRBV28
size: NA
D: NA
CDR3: CASRSPRGYSYEQYF
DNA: TGTGCCAGCAGGTCCCCCAGGGGCTACTCCTACGAGCAGTACTTC

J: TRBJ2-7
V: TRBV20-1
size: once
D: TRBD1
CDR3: CSARQGYEQYF
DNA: TGCAGTGCTCGACAGGGTTACGAGCAGTACTTC

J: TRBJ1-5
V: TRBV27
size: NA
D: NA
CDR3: CASSPLNQPQHF
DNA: TGTGCCAGCAGTCCCCTGAATCAGCCCCAGCATTTT

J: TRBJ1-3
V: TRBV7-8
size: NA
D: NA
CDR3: CASSLALEGIGNTIYF
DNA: TGTGCCAGCAGCTTAGCGCTAGAGGGTATCGGAAACACCATATATTTT

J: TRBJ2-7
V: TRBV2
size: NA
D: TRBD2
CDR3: CASTTSGGRSSYEQYF
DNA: TGTGCCAGCACGACTAGCGGGGGCCGGAGCTCCTACGAGCAGTACTTC

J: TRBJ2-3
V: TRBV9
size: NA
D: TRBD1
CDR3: CASSPGQHSTDTQYF
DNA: TGTGCCAGCAGCCCGGGACAGCATAGCACAGATACGCAGTATTTT

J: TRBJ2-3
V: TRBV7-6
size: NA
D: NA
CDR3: CASSPDKDTQYF
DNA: TGTGCCAGCAGCCCTGACAAAGATACGCAGTATTTT

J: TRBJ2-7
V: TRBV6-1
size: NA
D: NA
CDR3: CASSEKRTYEQYF
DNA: TGTGCCAGCAGTGAGAAGCGCACCTACGAGCAGTACTTC

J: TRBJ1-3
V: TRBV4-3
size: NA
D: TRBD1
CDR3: CASSPSGTGWSSTIYF
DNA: TGCGCCAGCAGCCCCTCCGGGACAGGGTGGAGTAGCACCATATATTTT

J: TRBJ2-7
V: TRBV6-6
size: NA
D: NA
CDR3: CASSYLEQGYEQYF
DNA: TGTGCCAGCAGTTACCTCGAGCAGGGCTACGAGCAGTACTTC

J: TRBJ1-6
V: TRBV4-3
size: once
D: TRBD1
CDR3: CASSQGTGFGNSPLHF
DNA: TGCGCCAGCAGCCAAGGGACAGGGTTTGGTAATTCCCCCCTCCACTTT

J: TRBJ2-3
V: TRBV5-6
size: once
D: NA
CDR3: CASSTGTDTQYF
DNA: TGTGCCAGCAGTACAGGCACAGATACGCAGTATTTT

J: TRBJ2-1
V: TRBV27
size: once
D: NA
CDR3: CASSFQEQFF
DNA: TGTGCCAGCAGTTTTCAGGAGCAGTTCTTC

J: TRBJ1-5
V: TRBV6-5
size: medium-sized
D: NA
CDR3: CASRPVGRNQPQHF
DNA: TGTGCCAGCAGGCCGGTGGGCCGCAATCAGCCCCAGCATTTT

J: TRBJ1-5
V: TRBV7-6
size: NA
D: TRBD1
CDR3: CASSLVAGGHQPQHF
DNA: TGTGCCAGCAGCTTAGTTGCAGGGGGCCATCAGCCCCAGCATTTT

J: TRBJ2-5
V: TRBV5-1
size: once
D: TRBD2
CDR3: CASSASRAGALPYQETQYF
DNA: TGCGCCAGCAGCGCGTCCAGAGCGGGGGCGCTCCCGTACCAAGAGACCCAGTACTTC

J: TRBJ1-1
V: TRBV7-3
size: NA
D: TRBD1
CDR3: CASSSSPTGPMNTEAFF
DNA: TGTGCCAGCAGCTCCTCCCCGACAGGGCCCATGAACACTGAAGCTTTCTTT

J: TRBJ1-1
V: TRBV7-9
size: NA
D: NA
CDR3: CASSPPIAMNTEAFF
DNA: TGTGCCAGCAGCCCACCCATAGCTATGAACACTGAAGCTTTCTTT

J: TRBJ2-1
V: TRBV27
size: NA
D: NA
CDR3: CASALVYNEQFF
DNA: TGTGCCAGCGCGCTAGTCTACAATGAGCAGTTCTTC

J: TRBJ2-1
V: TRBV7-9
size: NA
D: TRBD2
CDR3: CASSPGTSFDEQFF
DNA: TGTGCCAGCAGCCCGGGGACTAGCTTCGATGAGCAGTTCTTC

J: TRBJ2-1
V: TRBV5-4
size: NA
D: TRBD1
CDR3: CASSLGTGELYNEQFF
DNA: TGTGCCAGCAGCTTGGGGACAGGAGAACTTTACAATGAGCAGTTCTTC

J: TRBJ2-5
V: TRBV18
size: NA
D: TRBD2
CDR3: CASSPGLAGQETQYF
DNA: TGTGCCAGCTCACCCGGACTAGCGGGCCAAGAGACCCAGTACTTC

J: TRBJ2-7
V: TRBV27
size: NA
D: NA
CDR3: CASTPSGRYYEQYF
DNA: TGTGCCAGCACCCCCTCAGGCAGGTACTACGAGCAGTACTTC

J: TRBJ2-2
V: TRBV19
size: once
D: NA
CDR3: CASRPGLRTGELFF
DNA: TGTGCCAGTAGACCGGGACTGCGCACCGGGGAGCTGTTTTTT

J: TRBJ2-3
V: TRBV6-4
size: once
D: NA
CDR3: CASSALSTDTQYF
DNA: TGTGCCAGCAGTGCTCTTAGCACAGATACGCAGTATTTT

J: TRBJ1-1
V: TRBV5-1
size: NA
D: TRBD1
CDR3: CASSWTGGGLGGEAFF
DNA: TGCGCCAGCAGCTGGACAGGGGGCGGCCTTGGGGGTGAAGCTTTCTTT

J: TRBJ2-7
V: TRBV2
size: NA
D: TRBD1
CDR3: CASTASGTGSYEQYF
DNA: TGTGCCAGCACCGCAAGTGGGACAGGCTCCTACGAGCAGTACTTC

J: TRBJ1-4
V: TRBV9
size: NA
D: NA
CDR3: CASSETGTNKKLFF
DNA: TGTGCCAGCAGCGAAACCGGGACTAATAAAAAACTGTTTTTT

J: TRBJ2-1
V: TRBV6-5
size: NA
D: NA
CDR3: CASSSYSDPYNEQFF
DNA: TGTGCCAGCAGCTCCTACTCCGATCCTTACAATGAGCAGTTCTTC

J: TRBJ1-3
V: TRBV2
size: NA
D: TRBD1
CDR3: CASSSDRASGNTIYF
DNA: TGTGCCAGCAGTTCCGACAGGGCCTCTGGAAACACCATATATTTT

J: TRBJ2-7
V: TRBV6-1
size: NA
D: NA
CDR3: CASSFPLYEQYF
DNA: TGTGCCAGCAGTTTCCCTCTTTACGAGCAGTACTTC

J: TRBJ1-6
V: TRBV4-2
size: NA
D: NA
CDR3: CASSQKTQGGYNSPLHF
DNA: TGTGCCAGCAGCCAAAAAACCCAGGGAGGATATAATTCACCCCTCCACTTT

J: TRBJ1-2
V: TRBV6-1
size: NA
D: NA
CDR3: CASGLTTNYGYTF
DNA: TGTGCCAGCGGCCTGACAACTAACTATGGCTACACCTTC